This T cell receptor (beta chain) stems from a study of T-cell memory formation after mild COVID-19. Germline values: CDR1 SGHTA, CDR2 FQGNSA. The CDR3 spans 15 residues. Trimming removed 5 bases from V and 5 bases from J, with 18 bases in between. TCRdb recomputed calls from the 5' RACE reads with MiXCR, one row per CDR3 protein. The sample lists about 210,000 distinct CDR3 sequences, roughly a tenth occurring once. The TCR comes from a man younger than 35 who had mild COVID-19 (a few samples of this study predate the infection). Cell type and time point are not known. Sequenced: PBMCs or a T cell subset sorted from them (not recorded which). This sequence joins TRBV7-2 and TRBJ2-5; tentative D call: TRBD1 (5 bases). CDR3 nucleotide sequence: TGTGCCAGCAGCCCGCGGACACAGCTATGGGAGACCCAGTACTTC. Protein sequence: CASSPRTQLWETQYF.